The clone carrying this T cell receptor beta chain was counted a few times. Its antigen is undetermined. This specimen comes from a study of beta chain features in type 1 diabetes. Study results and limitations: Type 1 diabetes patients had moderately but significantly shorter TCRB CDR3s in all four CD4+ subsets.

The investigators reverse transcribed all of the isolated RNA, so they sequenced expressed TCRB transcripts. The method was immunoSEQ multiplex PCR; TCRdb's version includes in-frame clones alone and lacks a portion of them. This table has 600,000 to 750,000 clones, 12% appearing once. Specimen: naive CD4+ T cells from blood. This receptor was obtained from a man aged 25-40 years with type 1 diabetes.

The CDR3 DNA reads as TGTGCCAGCAGTTTAACAGGGGAATACGAGCAGTACTTC. It specifies CASSLTGEYEQYF. The rearrangement uses TRBV28 and TRBJ2-7; 7 bases agree with TRBD1. The CDR3 has 13 residues. Germline assignment: CDR1 MDHEN and CDR2 SYDVKM. Trimming took 2 bases from V and 4 from J; bases not matched to a gene: 2.